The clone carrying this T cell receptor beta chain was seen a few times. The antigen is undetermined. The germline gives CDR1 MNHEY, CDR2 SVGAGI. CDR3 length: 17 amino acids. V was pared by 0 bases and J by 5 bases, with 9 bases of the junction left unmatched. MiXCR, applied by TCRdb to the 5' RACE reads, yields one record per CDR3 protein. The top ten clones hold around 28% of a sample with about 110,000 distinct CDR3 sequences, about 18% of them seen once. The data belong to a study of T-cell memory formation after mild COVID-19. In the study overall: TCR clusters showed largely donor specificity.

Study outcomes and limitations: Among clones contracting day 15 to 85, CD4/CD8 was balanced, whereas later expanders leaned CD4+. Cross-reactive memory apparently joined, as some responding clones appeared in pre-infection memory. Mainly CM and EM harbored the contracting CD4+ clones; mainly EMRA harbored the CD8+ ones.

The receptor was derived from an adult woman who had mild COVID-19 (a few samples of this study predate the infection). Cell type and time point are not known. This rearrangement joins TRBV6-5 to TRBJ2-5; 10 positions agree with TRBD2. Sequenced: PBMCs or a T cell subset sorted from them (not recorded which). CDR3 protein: CASSYSVLGLAPETQYF. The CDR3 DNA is TGTGCCAGCAGTTACTCTGTGTTGGGACTAGCGCCCGAGACCCAGTACTTC.